This TCR beta chain was captured by sequencing in a study of CD8 T cells in Susac syndrome (dated by TCRdb to the late 2010s). About the full investigation: The study used repertoire sequencing to test whether antigen drove CD8+ T cell activation and differentiation in Susac syndrome. The clonality of the CD8+ T cell repertoire was compared across 12 healthy donors, some 14 Susac syndrome patients and 15 multiple sclerosis patients. What the authors observed across the whole study: The TCR sequencing and HLA analysis was acknowledged to have included a relatively small number of individuals.

RNA was extracted with the RNeasy kit and about 0.5 to 1 ug was reverse transcribed using random hexamers. TCR beta CDR3 regions were amplified with the immunoSEQ multiplex PCR assay covering 54 Vbeta and 13 Jbeta segments. PCR amplification bias was corrected by using a synthetic template baseline for primer optimization and computational correction. The original methods were these. Reads were annotated to V, D and J genes per IMGT and analyzed with immunoSEQ Analyzer, keeping only productive sequences. Clonality was computed as one minus Shannon entropy normalized by log2 of the number of productive unique sequences. For each patient and control, public and private clones were evaluated within the 100 most prevalent clones. Susac-specific clones were defined as absent from healthy and MS cohorts, 800 to 1,200 published viral clones and other ImmuneACCESS disease sequences. TCRdb reprocessing: public reads trimmed at Q25 with fastp, clones called with MiXCR, in-frame beta chains kept. Rows with a matching CDR3 protein are joined into one entry that keeps the most common DNA and genes. TCRdb, rather than the study authors, made the V and J calls. Present in this sample are about 20,000 distinct CDR3 sequences, 90% to 95% of which were seen just once. Of the sample, approximately 0.25% falls within the top ten clones.

The sample holds a few counts of this clonotype. Its antigen remains undetermined. No much larger clonotype is one base removed from it; base qualities were not supplied. High-throughput TCR beta sequencing profiled peripheral blood CD8+ and CD4+ T cells from healthy donors, Susac syndrome patients and multiple sclerosis patients. Healthy donors were age- and sex-matched controls. Bulk CD8+ and CD4+ T cells were purified by magnetic negative isolation, whereas CD8+ TEMRA cells were enriched by FACS. Blood was drawn into EDTA tubes, processed within 24 hours, and PBMCs were isolated by density gradient centrifugation. PBMCs destined for TCR sequencing were cryopreserved in liquid nitrogen and later thawed in a 37 °C water bath. A purity of at least 90% was achieved for sorted or isolated CD4+, CD8+ and CD8+ TEMRA cells. CDR1 and CDR2, looked up from the germline V gene (reference sequence), are LNHDA and SQIVND. V drops 6 bases and J drops 1 base, leaving 9 bases in between. The CDR3 goes from the cysteine to the phenylalanine over 13 residues. The CDR3 DNA has 39 bases and is translated from base 1.

The chain employs TRBV19 and TRBJ1-1; no D gene call is confident. The receptor comes from a human donor in good health. The source material was CD8+ T cells from PBMCs. The CDR3 reads CASSQTENTEAFF. The nucleotide sequence is given as TGTGCCAGTAGCCAAACAGAGAACACTGAAGCTTTCTTT.